This TCR beta chain was recorded in a study of shared clonotypes between healthy human individuals. Nashville, Tennessee was home to all donors, who were Caucasian adults. Authors' processing steps: Filtering differed since immunoSEQ provided only junctions, with no quality scores. The assay was immunoSEQ multiplex PCR, and TCRdb's table has in-frame clones only and misses some. V and J calls and clone size are as listed in that table; D and trimming were resolved from the DNA. The data show millions of clones, with more than 80% seen just once and roughly 0.36% held by the top ten. With respect to this clone: Its antigen is not known.

Whole-study findings and limits: The sharing of about 5.3% of naive CD4 clonotypes was seen across a handful of donors. Unshared clonotypes carried lower generation probabilities than those common to all four donors.

Germline CDR1 is SGHTA and CDR2 is FQGTGA. Trimming took off 1 base at V and 3 bases at J, with 13 bases between the two ends. The CDR3 is made up of 16 amino acids. This receptor was taken from a man aged 18 to 35 in good health. Some clones in this sample may be carry-over from other donors' samples. The rearrangement joins TRBV7-3 to TRBJ1-3; D is ambiguous. Sequencing used naive CD4+ T cells from PBMCs. Subset noted: CD45RA+ positively selected. CDR3 protein: CASSLIGGRHGNTIYF. The CDR3 region has the DNA TGTGCCAGCAGCTTAATCGGAGGACGACATGGAAACACCATATATTTT.